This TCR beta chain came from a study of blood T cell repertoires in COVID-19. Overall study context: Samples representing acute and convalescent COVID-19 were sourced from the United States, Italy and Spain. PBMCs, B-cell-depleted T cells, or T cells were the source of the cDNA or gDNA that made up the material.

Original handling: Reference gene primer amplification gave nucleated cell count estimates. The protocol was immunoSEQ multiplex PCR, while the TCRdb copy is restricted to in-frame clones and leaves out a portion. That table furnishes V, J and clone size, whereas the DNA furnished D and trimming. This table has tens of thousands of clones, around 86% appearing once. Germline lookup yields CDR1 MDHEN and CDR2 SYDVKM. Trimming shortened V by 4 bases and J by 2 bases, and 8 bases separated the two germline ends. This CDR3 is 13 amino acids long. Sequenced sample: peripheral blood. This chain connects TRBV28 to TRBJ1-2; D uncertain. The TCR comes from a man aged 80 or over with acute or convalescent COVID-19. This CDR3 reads CASSSARNYGYTF. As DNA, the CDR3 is TGTGCCAGCAGTTCTGCCAGAAACTATGGCTACACCTTC.